This T cell receptor (beta chain) appears in the sequencing data of a study of shared clonotypes between healthy human individuals. The CDR3 runs to 17 residues. Trimming left V 3 bases short and J 1 base short, with 16 bases between. Germline-derived CDR1 and CDR2 are SGDLS and YYNGEE. Method: immunoSEQ multiplex PCR; TCRdb's copy keeps in-frame clones and lacks some. Among about 1.5 million clones listed, 95% to 99% were seen once. The chain is built from TRBV9 and TRBJ2-2; no definite D call. Material for sequencing was naive CD4+ T cells sorted from blood. Documented subset: CD45RA+ positively selected. This sequence originates from a man aged 25-40 years in good health. Written as DNA, the CDR3 is TGTGCCAGCAGCGCGTCCCCCCCTGGGTTGAACACCGGGGAGCTGTTTTTT. This translates into CASSASPPGLNTGELFF.